One and the same sample provided the 9 T cell receptor beta chains below, sequenced in a study of lymphopenia after photon versus proton radiotherapy. Here immunoSEQ multiplex PCR was the method, and the copy in TCRdb shows in-frame clones only, minus some. The data show tens of thousands of clones, 70% to 85% seen once. Specimen: peripheral blood, collected from a patient treated with proton-based radiotherapy. The receptors were gathered from a man aged 60-69 years with pancreatic cancer.

The chain is built from TRBV10-1 and TRBJ2-2; D might be TRBD2 (7 bases). This CDR3 has 16 residues. The germline V gene has CDR1 WNHNN and CDR2 SYGVQD (reference sequence). The V and J ends lost 7 bases and 1 base respectively, with 16 bases between them. As DNA, the CDR3 is TGCGCCAGCATGAGGGGGGGAGCGTTGAACACCGGGGAGCTGTTTTTT. Its protein product is CASMRGGALNTGELFF.

This clone was seen once. The chain carries TRBV11-3 and TRBJ1-1, with a weak D call TRBD1 (5 bases). The V end lost 5 bases, the J end lost 4 bases, and 17 bases lay between the germline ends. This CDR3 region has 15 residues. CDR1 is SGHNT and CDR2 is YENEEA in the germline V gene. The CDR3 sequence: CASSPWKGKPTEAFF. CDR3 sequence (DNA): TGTGCCAGCAGCCCATGGAAGGGGAAACCCACTGAAGCTTTCTTT. The whole variable domain, filled in from reference TRBV11-3 and TRBJ1-1, reads EAGVVQSPRYKIIEKKQPVAFWCNPISGHNTLYWYLQNLGQGPELLIRYENEEAVDDSQLPKDRFSAERLKGVDSTLKIQPAELGDSAVYLCASSPWKGKPTEAFFGQGTRLTVV.

The CDR3 protein is CASSPLSGTSGRNTGELFF. CDR3 sequence (DNA): TGTGCCAGCAGTCCTCTCTCCGGGACTAGCGGGAGGAACACCGGGGAGCTGTTTTTT. The genes are TRBV7-3 and TRBJ2-2, with TRBD2 identical over 14 bases. Germline CDR1 is SGHTA and CDR2 is FQGTGA. V lost 6 bases, J lost 1 base, and 10 bases stayed unmatched. The CDR3 sequence is 19 residues long.

The chain employs TRBV25-1 and TRBJ2-3; D unresolved. The CDR3 length is 15 residues. V lost 2 bases and J 0 bases, leaving 9 bases between the germline ends. Germline assignment: CDR1 MGHDK and CDR2 SYGVNS. The CDR3 DNA sequence: TGTGCCAGCAGTGAACCCTACCCTAGCACAGATACGCAGTATTTT. Translated, it gives CASSEPYPSTDTQYF.

This rearrangement joins TRBV14 to TRBJ2-5, with TRBD2 as a possible D gene (6 bases). The CDR3 loop spans 16 amino acids. Looked up from germline, CDR1 is SGHDN and CDR2 is FVKESK. Deletions cut 5 bases from V and 5 bases from J, with 21 bases between. Here the CDR3 DNA reads TGTGCCAGCAGCGCGCGACTAGAATGGGCAAGGGAGACCCAGTACTTC. Amino acid sequence: CASSARLEWARETQYF.

The rearrangement joins TRBV27 to TRBJ2-7, with a tentative D call TRBD1 (6 bases). CDR3 length equals 14 residues. The germline V and J ends were trimmed by 2 bases and 6 bases, with 14 bases remaining between them. CDR1 MNHEY and CDR2 SMNVEV come from the germline V gene (reference sequence). CDR3 DNA sequence: TGTGCCAGCAGTTTAGTTCCAGGGGTGGGCGAGCAGTACTTC. It is translated as CASSLVPGVGEQYF.

The V and J genes are TRBV5-1 and TRBJ2-3; maybe TRBD2 (6 bases). V was clipped by 4 bases and J by 4 bases, with 13 bases between them. Germline V lookup: CDR1 SGHRS, CDR2 YFSETQ. The CDR3 covers 14 residues. The CDR3 nucleotides read TGCGCCAGCAGCCCCGCGGAGGGGTCAGATACGCAGTATTTT. It encodes CASSPAEGSDTQYF.

This chain links TRBV5-6 with TRBJ2-1; 16 bases map to TRBD2. The J segment lost 9 bases and the V segment lost 0 bases, leaving 9 bases of the junction unmatched. The CDR3 has 18 amino acids. In germline, CDR1 is SGHDT, CDR2 YYEEEE. The CDR3 bases are TGTGCCAGCAGCTTGGCCGGGACTAGCGGGAGGGCCCCGGGTGAGCAGTTCTTC. Its translation is CASSLAGTSGRAPGEQFF.

The chain couples TRBV6-5 to TRBJ2-1; D perhaps matches TRBD2 (5 bases). Germline CDR1 and CDR2: MNHEY and SVGAGI. V lost 0 bases, J lost 7 bases, and 16 bases lay in between. CDR3 length equals 16 residues. CDR3 protein: CASSYSFTGRVNEQFF. CDR3 nucleotides: TGTGCCAGCAGTTACTCCTTTACGGGAAGGGTAAATGAGCAGTTCTTC.